The 13 T cell receptor beta chains given below trace back to one sample, sequenced in a study of T cell repertoires in cytomegalovirus infection (dated by TCRdb to about 2019). Sequencing relied on an Illumina HiSeq 1500. The public reads were reanalyzed by TCRdb: fastp trimming at Q25, MiXCR alignment, in-frame beta chains only. Rows merge per CDR3 protein into single entries with the most common DNA and genes. The sample contains roughly 230,000 distinct CDR3 sequences, approximately 22% of them found a single time. The leading ten clones occupy over 15% of the sample. Sequencing was done on a sample of CD8+ T cells from PBMCs. The receptors come from a human donor in good health (CMV status not recorded). Some clones in this sample may be carry-over from other donors' samples.

CDR3 DNA sequence: TGTGCCAGCAGTGAAGGGGGGACCGGAAGCACAGATACGCAGTATTTT. Protein product: CASSEGGTGSTDTQYF. The rearrangement uses TRBV2 and TRBJ2-3; perhaps D is TRBD1 or TRBD2 (5 bases each). V was cut by 1 base and J by 0 bases, with 11 bases left in between. From germline, CDR1 is SNHLY and CDR2 FYNNEI. CDR3 length: 16 amino acids.

This clonotype turned up a few times. This chain connects TRBV20-1 to TRBJ1-2; D might be TRBD1 (5 bases). V was trimmed by 5 bases and J by 0 bases, leaving 13 bases between them. CDR3 length: 14 amino acids. Germline V gives CDR1 DFQATT, CDR2 SNEGSKA (reference sequence). The CDR3 DNA reads TGCAGTGCTCGTGGACAACTTACTAACTATGGCTACACCTTC. Translating gives CSARGQLTNYGYTF.

This clonotype was found a few times. The chain recombines TRBV7-9 with TRBJ2-1; no firm D call. From germline, CDR1 is SEHNR and CDR2 FQNEAQ (reference sequence). This CDR3 is built from 12 residues. Trimming pared 5 bases from V and 8 bases from J, leaving 10 bases between. CDR3 protein: CASSAPWDEQFF. CDR3 in DNA: TGTGCCAGCAGCGCCCCTTGGGATGAGCAGTTCTTC. The full variable domain, rest sourced from reference TRBV7-9 and TRBJ2-1, is DTGVSQNPRHKITKRGQNVTFRCDPISEHNRLYWYRQTLGQGPEFLTYFQNEAQLEKSRLLSDRFSAERPKGSFSTLEIQRTEQGDSAMYLCASSAPWDEQFFGPGTRLTVL.

Ten or more counts support this clonotype. The V gene is TRBV7-9, the J gene TRBJ2-5; weak D call: TRBD2 (5 bases). There are 13 residues in the CDR3. V was shortened by 6 bases and J by 5 bases, with 13 bases between the two germline ends. Looked up from germline, CDR1 is SEHNR and CDR2 is FQNEAQ (reference sequence). This CDR3 reads CASRPEGWETQYF. CDR3 DNA sequence: TGTGCCAGCAGGCCAGAGGGTTGGGAGACCCAGTACTTC.

The chain has TRBV7-9 and TRBJ2-7; TRBD2 matches at 12 bases. Trimming removed 4 bases from V and 2 bases from J; junction bases left unmatched: 9. Germline V gives CDR1 SEHNR, CDR2 FQNEAQ (reference sequence). CDR3 length: 17 residues. Here the CDR3 reads CASSSPLTSGGTYEQYF. The CDR3 coding sequence is TGTGCCAGCAGCTCCCCCCTCACTAGCGGGGGGACCTACGAGCAGTACTTC.

This clonotype was picked up a small number of times. The chain has TRBV7-9 and TRBJ1-2; D gene unclear. Trimming shortened V by 5 bases and J by 4 bases, and 11 bases separated the two germline ends. From germline, CDR1 is SEHNR and CDR2 FQNEAQ (reference sequence). The CDR3 is 13 residues long. The CDR3 DNA is TGTGCCAGCAGCCCCGGCGATTCCTATGGCTACACCTTC. Its protein product is CASSPGDSYGYTF.

This clonotype has just a few counts. This chain connects TRBV12-3 or TRBV12-4 to TRBJ2-6, with TRBD1 matching 7 bases. CDR3 length: 15 amino acids. V shed 10 bases and J 4 bases; nucleotides not matched to a gene: 10. The CDR3 DNA is TGTGCCAACGGAAAGGGGGCCGGAGGGGCCAACGTCCTGACTTTC. This gives the protein CANGKGAGGANVLTF.

V gene TRBV7-6 combines with J gene TRBJ2-2; 9 positions match TRBD1. The CDR3 has 16 amino acids. J gave up 5 bases and V 4 bases, and 8 bases lay outside the gene matches. Germline V gives CDR1 SGHVS, CDR2 FNYEAQ. The CDR3 DNA sequence: TGTGCCAGCAGCTACACCCCCGGGACAGGGACCGGGGAGCTGTTTTTT. Translating it yields CASSYTPGTGTGELFF.

This clonotype has more than one count but fewer than ten. The V call is TRBV27, the J call TRBJ2-7; 8 bases fit TRBD2. Trimming removed 5 bases from V and 12 bases from J; junction bases left unmatched: 6. This CDR3 has 11 amino acids. Germline CDR1 and CDR2: MNHEY and SMNVEV (reference sequence). This CDR3 is CASSGRGESYF. In DNA, the CDR3 is TGTGCCAGCAGTGGGCGGGGGGAGTCGTACTTC.

This clonotype has a count of ten or more. The J gene is TRBJ1-2, the V gene TRBV6-5; D perhaps matches TRBD1 (5 bases). V dropped 2 bases and J dropped 1 base, with 14 bases sitting between them. The CDR3 extends over 16 amino acids. Germline assignment: CDR1 MNHEY and CDR2 SVGAGI. As DNA, the CDR3 is TGTGCCAGCAGTTACGTATCCAGGGACTTTAACTATGGCTACACCTTC. Translation: CASSYVSRDFNYGYTF.

Ten or more counts support this clonotype. CDR3 sequence (DNA): TGTGCCAGCAGTACCGTCAGGGAGGACAGACAAGAGACCCAGTACTTC. Protein sequence: CASSTVREDRQETQYF. V and J are TRBV6-5 and TRBJ2-5; D might be TRBD1 or TRBD2, each matching 6 bases. The CDR3 covers 16 residues. V was clipped by 5 bases and J by 2 bases, with 18 bases between them. The germline V gene encodes CDR1 MNHEY and CDR2 SVGAGI.

The chain's CDR3 is CASSSPGRRVRTDTQYF. DNA for the CDR3: TGTGCCAGCAGCTCCCCGGGACGCAGGGTCCGCACAGATACGCAGTATTTT. The J gene is TRBJ2-3, the V gene TRBV7-9, with D possibly called TRBD1 or TRBD2 (5 bases each). The germline V gene encodes CDR1 SEHNR and CDR2 FQNEAQ (reference sequence). CDR3 length: 17 amino acids. The V gene lost 4 bases and the J gene lost 1 base, with 18 bases spanning the gap. Looking up the rest from reference TRBV7-9 and TRBJ2-3 gives the full variable domain: DTGVSQNPRHKITKRGQNVTFRCDPISEHNRLYWYRQTLGQGPEFLTYFQNEAQLEKSRLLSDRFSAERPKGSFSTLEIQRTEQGDSAMYLCASSSPGRRVRTDTQYFGPGTRLTVL.

This chain connects TRBV2 to TRBJ2-7; D is perhaps TRBD2 (5 bases). CDR3 length: 15 amino acids. V was cut by 5 bases and J by 0 bases, with 14 bases left in between. From germline, CDR1 is SNHLY and CDR2 FYNNEI. CDR3 DNA: TGTGCCAGCAGTAGTTCAACCGGGAACTCCTACGAGCAGTACTTC. This sequence encodes CASSSSTGNSYEQYF. The full variable domain, with the rest looked up from reference TRBV2 and TRBJ2-7, is EPEVTQTPSHQVTQMGQEVILRCVPISNHLYFYWYRQILGQKVEFLVSFYNNEISEKSEIFDDQFSVERPDGSNFTLKIRSTKLEDSAMYFCASSSSTGNSYEQYFGPGTRLTVT.